The TCR beta chain under discussion was sequenced for a study of cytomegalovirus exposure and HLA in healthy donors. In the study overall: Across roughly 400 genotyped donors, just over 80% landed in the Caucasian-associated ancestry cluster. Whole-study results and caveats: Clonal expansion, a later analysis showed, was greater in HLA-associated TCR beta chains than in equally common others. The dataset shows that most TCR sequences were rare, while some public TCRs occurred in many donors. In a later analysis, TCR beta V- and J-gene trimming showed a link to a missense DCLRE1C variant.

This PCR relied on a set of 60 Vbeta primers and 13 Jbeta primers. Assay used: immunoSEQ multiplex PCR; TCRdb lists only in-frame clones, some missing. The table records 150,000 to 200,000 clones, over 75% of them present only once. Comments on this clone: Its antigen is still unknown.

V lost 2 bases, J lost 11 bases, and 16 bases lay in between. The CDR3 runs 15 residues. The germline V gene has CDR1 SNHLY and CDR2 FYNNEI. This clonotype was sampled from a woman between 50 and 59 years old in good health and CMV-seronegative. What was sequenced was PBMCs. The chain combines TRBV2 with TRBJ1-6; tentatively, D is TRBD1 (6 bases). CDR3 loop: CASSERTAFPTPLHF. CDR3 bases: TGTGCCAGCAGTGAACGGACAGCTTTCCCAACACCCCTCCACTTT.